This T cell receptor (beta chain) was recovered during a study of human T cells and chemical hapten exposure. In this sample, this clonotype turned up a few times. Attachment of unique molecular identifiers to individual cDNA molecules was performed in the library. TCRdb fed the RACE reads into MiXCR, producing one record per CDR3 protein. The sample has some 80,000 distinct CDR3 sequences, around a tenth seen once. The time point denotes: patch test 2, 6 weeks after DPC sensitization. Treatment here: therapeutic diphenylcyclopropenone sensitization with weekly scalp DPC. This clonotype was sampled from a young man with alopecia areata. Some clones in this sample may be carry-over from other donors' samples. Sequenced material: whole blood, taken in connection with sensitization to the hapten diphenylcyclopropenone (DPC).

In nucleotides, the CDR3 is TGTGCCAGTCGTAACGGAGGTACCTACAATGAGCAGTTCTTC. This encodes CASRNGGTYNEQFF. This chain links TRBV27 with TRBJ2-1, with D possibly matching TRBD2 (5 bases). The V gene lost 9 bases and the J gene lost 2 bases, with 14 bases spanning the gap. CDR3 length: 14 residues. Germline assignment: CDR1 MNHEY and CDR2 SMNVEV (reference sequence).